The next 7 T cell receptor beta chains were all read from a single sample in a study of cytomegalovirus exposure and HLA in healthy donors. Researchers ran the PCR with 60 Vbeta and 13 Jbeta primers. Profiled with immunoSEQ multiplex PCR; TCRdb holds only in-frame clones, not every one. The sample lists about 200,000 clones, around three quarters occurring once. Sequenced material: PBMCs. These TCRs come from a woman in her thirties in good health and CMV-seronegative.

This clone was seen a few times. This chain links TRBV7-6 with TRBJ1-4; no clear D. CDR1 SGHVS and CDR2 FNYEAQ come from the germline V gene. The CDR3 has 15 amino acids. V was shortened by 1 base and J by 0 bases, with 6 bases between the two germline ends. The CDR3 sequence: CASSLVGATNEKLFF. DNA for the CDR3: TGTGCCAGCAGCTTAGTGGGAGCAACTAATGAAAAACTGTTTTTT. The entire variable domain, with the rest obtained from reference TRBV7-6 and TRBJ1-4, is as follows: GAGVSQSPRYKVTKRGQDVALRCDPISGHVSLYWYRQALGQGPEFLTYFNYEAQQDKSGLPNDRFSAERPEGSISTLTIQRTEQRDSAMYRCASSLVGATNEKLFFGSGTQLSVL.

The rearrangement joins TRBV7-8 to TRBJ1-5; 8 bases map to TRBD1. V gave up 5 bases and J gave up 1 base; unmatched junction bases: 10. The germline gives CDR1 SGHVS, CDR2 FQNEAQ. The CDR3 is 17 amino acids. The CDR3 sequence is CASSPPATGASNQPQHF. In DNA form, the CDR3 reads TGTGCCAGCAGCCCCCCCGCGACAGGGGCCAGCAATCAGCCCCAGCATTTT.

CDR3 sequence (DNA): TGTGCTAGTGGCGACCAACAGGGTTCGAACACCGGGGAGCTGTTTTTT. It codes for CASGDQQGSNTGELFF. The rearrangement links TRBV12-5 to TRBJ2-2; a weak D match, TRBD1 (6 bases). Trimming took 6 bases from V and 0 from J, leaving 14 bases between them. This CDR3 has 16 amino acids. CDR1 and CDR2 (germline): LGHNT, FRNRAP.

The V gene is TRBV19, the J gene TRBJ2-3; D may be TRBD1 (7 bases). This CDR3 comprises 14 residues. CDR1 is LNHDA, CDR2 SQIVND, per germline (reference sequence). Trimming removed 5 bases from V and 5 bases from J, with 14 bases in between. The CDR3, as DNA: TGTGCCAGTAGTGCGGGGACAGCGGGAGATACGCAGTATTTT. This translates into CASSAGTAGDTQYF.

The rearrangement links TRBV7-9 to TRBJ1-3, with a weak D call TRBD1 (5 bases). The CDR3 contains 15 residues. CDR1 is SEHNR and CDR2 is FQNEAQ in the germline V gene (reference sequence). V was clipped by 5 bases and J by 0 bases, with 11 bases between them. This CDR3 reads CASSEQVLSGNTIYF. As DNA, the CDR3 is TGTGCCAGCAGCGAACAGGTACTCTCTGGAAACACCATATATTTT. The variable domain in full, completed from reference TRBV7-9 and TRBJ1-3, reads DTGVSQNPRHKITKRGQNVTFRCDPISEHNRLYWYRQTLGQGPEFLTYFQNEAQLEKSRLLSDRFSAERPKGSFSTLEIQRTEQGDSAMYLCASSEQVLSGNTIYFGEGSWLTVV.

This chain joins TRBV7-9 and TRBJ2-2, with 8 positions matching TRBD2. Losses at the gene ends were 1 base for V and 8 bases for J; bases not matched to a gene: 12. CDR1 is SEHNR and CDR2 is FQNEAQ in the germline V gene (reference sequence). The CDR3 contains 17 residues. In DNA, the CDR3 is TGTGCCAGCAGCTTAGGGGCCGGGACTAGGCGTGGAGGGGAGCTGTTTTTT. Translated, it gives CASSLGAGTRRGGELFF.

This clone appeared a few times. The rearrangement links TRBV6-1 to TRBJ2-7; D is undetermined. V was cut by 9 bases and J by 1 base, with 10 bases left in between. Per the germline V gene, CDR1 is MNHNS and CDR2 is SASEGT. This CDR3 contains 12 residues. The CDR3 DNA reads as TGTGCCAGTTCACTCGGGTCCTACGAGCAGTACTTC. Its translation is CASSLGSYEQYF.